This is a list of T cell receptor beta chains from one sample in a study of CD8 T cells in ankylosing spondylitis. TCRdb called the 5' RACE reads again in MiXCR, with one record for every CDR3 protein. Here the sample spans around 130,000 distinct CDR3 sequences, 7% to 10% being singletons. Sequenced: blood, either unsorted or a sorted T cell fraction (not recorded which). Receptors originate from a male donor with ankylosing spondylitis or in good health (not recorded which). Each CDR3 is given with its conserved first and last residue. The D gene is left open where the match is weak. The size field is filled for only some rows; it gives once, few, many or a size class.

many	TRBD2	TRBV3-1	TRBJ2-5	TGTGCCAGCAGCCGGACTAGTCCGGAGACCCAGTACTTC	CASSRTSPETQYF
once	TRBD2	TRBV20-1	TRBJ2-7	TGCTGTGCTAGAGATCCGGGACTAGCGGGGTTTACCTACGCGCAGTACTTC	CCARDPGLAGFTYAQYF
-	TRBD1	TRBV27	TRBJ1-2	TGTGCCAGCAGTCGGGACAGGGTGGAAGGCTACACCTTC	CASSRDRVEGYTF
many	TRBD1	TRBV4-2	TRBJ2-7	TGTGCCAGCAGCCAAGCGGCGACAGGGAGCTACGAGCAGTACTTC	CASSQAATGSYEQYF
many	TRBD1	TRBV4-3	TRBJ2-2	TGCGCCAGCAGCCAAGATTCGCGACAGGGGGCGGGTTCCGGGGAGCTGTTTTTT	CASSQDSRQGAGSGELFF
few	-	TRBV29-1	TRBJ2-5	TGCAGCGTTGGCCCGGATCAAGAGACCCAGTACTTC	CSVGPDQETQYF
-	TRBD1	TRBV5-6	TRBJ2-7	TGTGCCAGCAGCTCGACCGGGACAGGAGCCTACGAGCAGTACTTC	CASSSTGTGAYEQYF
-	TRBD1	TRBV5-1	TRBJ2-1	TGCGCCAGCAGCTTGATTGGGGACAGGCATACCTACAATGAGCAGTTCTTC	CASSLIGDRHTYNEQFF
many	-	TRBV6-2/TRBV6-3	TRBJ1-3	TGTGCCAGCAGTTACGTTCCCAGGAGCTCTGGAAACACCATATATTTT	CASSYVPRSSGNTIYF
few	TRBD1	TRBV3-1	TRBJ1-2	TGTGCCAGCAGCCACCCGACAGGGGGAGACTATGGCTACACCTTC	CASSHPTGGDYGYTF
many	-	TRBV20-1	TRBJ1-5	TGCAGTGCTAAGATCCCGGGACAAGGGGGAAATCAGCCCCAGCATTTT	CSAKIPGQGGNQPQHF
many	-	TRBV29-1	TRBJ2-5	TGCAGCGTGGAAACAGGGTCGGGGGAGACCCAGTACTTC	CSVETGSGETQYF
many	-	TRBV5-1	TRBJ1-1	TGCGCCAGCAGCTTAGGGCGCAGGGTGTCCCCGAACACTGAAGCTTTCTTT	CASSLGRRVSPNTEAFF
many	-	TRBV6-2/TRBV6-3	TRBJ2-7	TGTGCCAGCAGTTGGATCGGCGCCTACGAGCAGTACTTC	CASSWIGAYEQYF
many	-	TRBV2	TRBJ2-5	TGTGCCCAAGGGATTCCGGGGCTGGAGACCCAGTACTTC	CAQGIPGLETQYF
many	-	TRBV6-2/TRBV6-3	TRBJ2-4	TGTGCCAGCAGCCGCGGACGGAGCCTAGCCAAAAACATTCAGTACTTC	CASSRGRSLAKNIQYF
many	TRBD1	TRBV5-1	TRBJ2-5	TGCGCCAGCAGCTGGGACAGCCAAGAGACCCAGTACTTC	CASSWDSQETQYF
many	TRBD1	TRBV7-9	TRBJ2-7	TGTGCCAGCAGCCACCCTTGGCAGGGACAGGGAACTTACGAGCAGTACTTC	CASSHPWQGQGTYEQYF
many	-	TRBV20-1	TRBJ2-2	TGCAGTGCCTACCTGGGACAGAACACCGGGGAGCTGTTTTTT	CSAYLGQNTGELFF
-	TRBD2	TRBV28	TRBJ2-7	TGTGCCAGTCTCGACGGGGCTAGCGGAGTCTACGAGCAGTACTTC	CASLDGASGVYEQYF
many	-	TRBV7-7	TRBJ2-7	TGTGCTAGCAGCTTATCAGGGGCTTCCGAGCAGTACTTC	CASSLSGASEQYF
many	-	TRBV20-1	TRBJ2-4	TGCAGTGCAATGGATATGGGGGAATCAGAGAACATTCAGTACTTC	CSAMDMGESENIQYF
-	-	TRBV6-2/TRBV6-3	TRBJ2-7	TGTGCCAGCAGTTACGGGAGTGGCGCCTACGAGCAGTACTTC	CASSYGSGAYEQYF
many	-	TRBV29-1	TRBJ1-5	TGCAGCGCCGGGACCTCCCGAGGTCAGCCCCAGCATTTT	CSAGTSRGQPQHF
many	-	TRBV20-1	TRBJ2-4	TGCAGTGTCAGGGTAACCAAAAACATTCAGTACTTC	CSVRVTKNIQYF
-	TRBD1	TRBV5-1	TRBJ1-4	TGCGCCAGCAGACCGGACAGGAGCAGTGAAAAACTGTTTTTT	CASRPDRSSEKLFF
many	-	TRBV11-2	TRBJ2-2	TGTGCCAGCAGCAGTGGGCAGGGGAGACTAGCGAACACCGGGGAGCTGTTTTTT	CASSSGQGRLANTGELFF
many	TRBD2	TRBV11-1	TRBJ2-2	TGTGCCAGCAGCCCATTTAGCGGGAGGGCGAGGACCGGGGAGCTGTTTTTT	CASSPFSGRARTGELFF
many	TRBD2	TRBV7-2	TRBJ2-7	TGTGCCAGCAGCTTAGTTACTAGCGGGAGTGGGGAGCAGTACTTC	CASSLVTSGSGEQYF
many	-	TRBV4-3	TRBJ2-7	TGCGCCAGCAGCCAAGATGTCCGGGACTACGAGCAGTACTTC	CASSQDVRDYEQYF
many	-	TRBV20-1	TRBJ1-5	TGCAGTGCGTGGGGAATGGGAGGCAATCAGCCCCAGCATTTT	CSAWGMGGNQPQHF
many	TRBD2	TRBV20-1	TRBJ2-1	TGCAGTGCACCCTCGCCTAGCGGGCAGTTCTTC	CSAPSPSGQFF
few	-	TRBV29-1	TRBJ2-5	TGCAGCGTTCTCGACCCCGCAGGAAAAGAGACCCAGTACTTC	CSVLDPAGKETQYF
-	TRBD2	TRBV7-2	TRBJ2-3	TGTGCCAGCAGGATGACTAGCGGACCTTACGCCACAGATACGCAGTATTTT	CASRMTSGPYATDTQYF
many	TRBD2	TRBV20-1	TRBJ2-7	TGCAGTGCTCCCGGGAGGCTGAGTACCCACGAGCAGTACTTC	CSAPGRLSTHEQYF
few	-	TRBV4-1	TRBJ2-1	TGCGCCAGCAGACAAAGTAGTGGGAGCTCCTACAATGAGCAGTTCTTC	CASRQSSGSSYNEQFF
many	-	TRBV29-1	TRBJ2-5	TGCAGCGCCGTACGAGACAGTGGAGAGACCCAGTACTTC	CSAVRDSGETQYF
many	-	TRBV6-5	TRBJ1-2	TGTGCCAGCAGTTACTCAGGAGCCTATGGCTACACCTTC	CASSYSGAYGYTF
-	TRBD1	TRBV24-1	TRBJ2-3	TGTGCCACCAGTGATCCGGGACAGGACACAGATACGCAGTATTTT	CATSDPGQDTDTQYF
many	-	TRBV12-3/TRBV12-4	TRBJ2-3	TGTGCCAGCAGCTGGCGGAGACAAACTAGCACAGATACGCAGTATTTT	CASSWRRQTSTDTQYF
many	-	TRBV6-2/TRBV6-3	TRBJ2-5	TGTGCCAGCAGTTACGAAGCGGAAATTCGAAAGACCCAGTACTTC	CASSYEAEIRKTQYF
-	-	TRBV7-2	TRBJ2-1	TGTGCCAGCAGCCCGGACCTCGCGGGGCCAGTCGATGAGCAGTTCTTC	CASSPDLAGPVDEQFF
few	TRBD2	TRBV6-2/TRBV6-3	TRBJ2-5	TGTGCCAGCAGTTACGCTTCAGTAGCGGGAGCTTCAGAGACCCAGTACTTC	CASSYASVAGASETQYF
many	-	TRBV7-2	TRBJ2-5	TGTGCCAGCAGCGCCCAGTGGGGGGTTGGTCAGACCCAGTACTTC	CASSAQWGVGQTQYF
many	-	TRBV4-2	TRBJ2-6	TGTGCCAGCAGCCAAGATTCGGCTGGTACTGGGGCCAACGTCCTGACTTTC	CASSQDSAGTGANVLTF
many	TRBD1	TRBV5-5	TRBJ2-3	TGTGCCAGCAGCTTACAGGGGGCATCGAGCACAGATACGCAGTATTTT	CASSLQGASSTDTQYF